This TCR beta chain is from a study of breast tumors, draining lymph nodes, adjacent tissues. This clonotype has ten or more counts. Its target is not known. Breast cancer patients provided tissue from their axillary draining lymph nodes. Trimming pared 1 base from V and 3 bases from J, leaving 12 bases between. This CDR3 contains 15 residues. CDR1 and CDR2 from the germline V gene are MGHDK and SYGVNS. Study results and limitations: That most tumor T cells come from lymph nodes remained unproven. Luminal-like breast cancer showed significantly greater tumor-nontumor repertoire similarity than basal-like breast cancer did. Tumor repertoires ranked between lymph nodes and nontumor tissue in diversity, with V and J gene preferences. Data fit most tumor T cells coming from lymph node, expanding in tumor.

A single record per CDR3 protein comes from TCRdb applying MiXCR to the multiplex PCR reads. The sample shows approximately 250,000 distinct CDR3 sequences, under 40% of them seen only once. This rearrangement joins TRBV25-1 to TRBJ1-2, with a weak D call TRBD1 (6 bases). The receptor comes from a female donor with breast cancer. Some clones in this sample may be carry-over from other donors' samples. Sequenced sample: axillary lymph node tissue. CDR3 nucleotides: TGTGCCAGCAGTGAATGGAGGGGGAACGACTATGGCTACACCTTC. Protein sequence: CASSEWRGNDYGYTF.